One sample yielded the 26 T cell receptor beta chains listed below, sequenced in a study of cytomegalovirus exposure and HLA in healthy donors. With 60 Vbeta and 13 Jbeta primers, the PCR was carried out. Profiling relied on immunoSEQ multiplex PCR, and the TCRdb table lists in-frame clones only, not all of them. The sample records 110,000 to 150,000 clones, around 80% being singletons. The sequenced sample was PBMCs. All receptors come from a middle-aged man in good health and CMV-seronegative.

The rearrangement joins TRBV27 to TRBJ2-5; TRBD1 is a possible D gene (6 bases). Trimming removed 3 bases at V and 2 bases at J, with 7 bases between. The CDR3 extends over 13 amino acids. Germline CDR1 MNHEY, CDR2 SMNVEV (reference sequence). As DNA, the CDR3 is TGTGCCAGCAGTTTCAGGGGACAAGAGACCCAGTACTTC. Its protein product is CASSFRGQETQYF.

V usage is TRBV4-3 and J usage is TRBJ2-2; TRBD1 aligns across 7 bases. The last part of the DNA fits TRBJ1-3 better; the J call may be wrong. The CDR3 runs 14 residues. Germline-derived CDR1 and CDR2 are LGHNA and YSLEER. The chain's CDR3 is CASSQRTGGNTIYF. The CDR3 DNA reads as TGCGCCAGCAGCCAGCGGACAGGTGGAAACACCATATATTTT.

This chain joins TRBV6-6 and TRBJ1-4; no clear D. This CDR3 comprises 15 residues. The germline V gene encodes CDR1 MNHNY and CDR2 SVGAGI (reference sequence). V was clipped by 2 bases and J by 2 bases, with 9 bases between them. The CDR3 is CASSYRSETNEKLFF. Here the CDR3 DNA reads TGTGCCAGCAGTTACCGGTCGGAGACTAATGAAAAACTGTTTTTT.

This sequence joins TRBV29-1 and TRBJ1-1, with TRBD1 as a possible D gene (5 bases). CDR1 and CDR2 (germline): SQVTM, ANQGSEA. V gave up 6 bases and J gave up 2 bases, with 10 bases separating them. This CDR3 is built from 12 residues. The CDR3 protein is CSVADSNTEAFF. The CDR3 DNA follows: TGCAGCGTCGCAGACAGTAACACTGAAGCTTTCTTT.

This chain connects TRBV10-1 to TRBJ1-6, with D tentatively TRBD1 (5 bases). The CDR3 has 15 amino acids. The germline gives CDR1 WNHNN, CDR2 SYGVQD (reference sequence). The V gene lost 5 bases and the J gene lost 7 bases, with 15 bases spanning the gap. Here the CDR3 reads CASSPGGRGNSPLHF. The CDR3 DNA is TGCGCCAGCAGTCCCGGCGGGAGGGGAAATTCACCCCTCCACTTT.

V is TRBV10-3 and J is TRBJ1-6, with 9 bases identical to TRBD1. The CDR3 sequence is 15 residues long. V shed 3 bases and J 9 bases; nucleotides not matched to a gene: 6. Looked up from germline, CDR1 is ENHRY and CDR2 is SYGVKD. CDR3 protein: CAISDPGQGSSPLHF. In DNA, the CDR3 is TGTGCCATCAGTGATCCTGGACAGGGGAGTTCACCCCTCCACTTT.

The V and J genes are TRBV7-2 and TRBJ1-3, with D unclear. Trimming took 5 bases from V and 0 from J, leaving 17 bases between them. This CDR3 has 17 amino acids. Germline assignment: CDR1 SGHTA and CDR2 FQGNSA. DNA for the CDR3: TGTGCCAGCAGCCCGGGGTCGGGCAGAGACTCTGGAAACACCATATATTTT. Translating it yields CASSPGSGRDSGNTIYF.

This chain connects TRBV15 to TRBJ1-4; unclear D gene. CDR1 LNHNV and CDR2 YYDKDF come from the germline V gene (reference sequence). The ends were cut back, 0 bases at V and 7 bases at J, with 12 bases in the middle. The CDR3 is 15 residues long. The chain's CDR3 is CATSRDPDRGEKLFF. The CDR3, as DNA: TGTGCCACCAGCAGAGACCCGGATAGAGGTGAAAAACTGTTTTTT.

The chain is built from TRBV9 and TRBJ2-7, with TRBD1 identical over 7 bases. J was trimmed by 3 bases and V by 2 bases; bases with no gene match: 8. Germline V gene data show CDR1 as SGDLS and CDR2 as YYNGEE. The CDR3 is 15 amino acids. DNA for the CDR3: TGTGCCAGCAGCGTGGGGCAGGGGGTACTCTACGAGCAGTACTTC. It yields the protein CASSVGQGVLYEQYF.

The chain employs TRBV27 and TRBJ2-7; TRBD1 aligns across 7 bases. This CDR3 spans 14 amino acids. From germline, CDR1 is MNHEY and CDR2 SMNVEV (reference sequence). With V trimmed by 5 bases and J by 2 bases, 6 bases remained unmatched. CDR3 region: CASSIRDSTYEQYF. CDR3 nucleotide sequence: TGTGCCAGCAGTATCCGGGACAGCACCTACGAGCAGTACTTC.

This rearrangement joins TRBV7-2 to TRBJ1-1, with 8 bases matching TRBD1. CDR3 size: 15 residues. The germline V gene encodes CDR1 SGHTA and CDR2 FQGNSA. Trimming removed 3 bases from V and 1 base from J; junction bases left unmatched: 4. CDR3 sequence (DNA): TGTGCCAGCAGCTTCCCCGGGACAGGGAACACTGAAGCTTTCTTT. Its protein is CASSFPGTGNTEAFF.

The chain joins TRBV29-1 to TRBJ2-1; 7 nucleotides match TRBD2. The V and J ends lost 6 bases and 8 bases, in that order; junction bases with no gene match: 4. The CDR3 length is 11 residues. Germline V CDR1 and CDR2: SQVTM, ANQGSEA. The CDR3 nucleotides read TGCAGCGTCGACGCGGGGGATGAGCAGTTCTTC. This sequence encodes CSVDAGDEQFF.

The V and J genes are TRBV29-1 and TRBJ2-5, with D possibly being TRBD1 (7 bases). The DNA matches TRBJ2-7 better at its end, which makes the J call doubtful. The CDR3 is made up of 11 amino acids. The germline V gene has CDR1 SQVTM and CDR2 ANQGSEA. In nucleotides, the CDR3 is TGCAGCGCCCGCAGGGGGGACGAGCAGTACTTC. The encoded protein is CSARRGDEQYF.

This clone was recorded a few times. The CDR3 protein is CAWSEGAGEKLFF. CDR3 sequence (DNA): TGTGCCTGGAGTGAGGGGGCCGGTGAAAAACTGTTTTTT. The V gene is TRBV30, the J gene TRBJ1-4; 7 bases fit TRBD1. The V gene's germline CDR1 is GTSNPN and CDR2 SVGIG (reference sequence). The CDR3 sequence is 13 residues long. The J segment lost 7 bases and the V segment lost 1 base, leaving 3 bases of the junction unmatched.

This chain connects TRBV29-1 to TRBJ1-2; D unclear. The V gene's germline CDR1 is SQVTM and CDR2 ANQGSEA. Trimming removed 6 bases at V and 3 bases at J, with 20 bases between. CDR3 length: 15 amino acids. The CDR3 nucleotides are TGCAGCGTGAATCAGGTTTCCCTATCTCACTATGGCTACACCTTC. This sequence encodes CSVNQVSLSHYGYTF.

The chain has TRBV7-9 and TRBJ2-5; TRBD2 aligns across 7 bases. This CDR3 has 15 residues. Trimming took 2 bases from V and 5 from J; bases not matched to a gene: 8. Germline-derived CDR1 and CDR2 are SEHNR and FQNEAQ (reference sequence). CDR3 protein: CASSLRVAGLETQYF. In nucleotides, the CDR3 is TGTGCCAGCAGCTTAAGGGTAGCGGGCCTGGAGACCCAGTACTTC.

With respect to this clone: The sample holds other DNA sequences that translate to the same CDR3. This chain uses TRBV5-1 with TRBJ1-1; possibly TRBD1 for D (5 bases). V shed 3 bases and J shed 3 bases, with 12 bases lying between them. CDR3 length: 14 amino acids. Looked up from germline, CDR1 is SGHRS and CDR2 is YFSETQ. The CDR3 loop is CASSSAGAYTEAFF. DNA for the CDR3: TGCGCCAGCAGCTCTGCTGGGGCTTACACTGAAGCTTTCTTT.

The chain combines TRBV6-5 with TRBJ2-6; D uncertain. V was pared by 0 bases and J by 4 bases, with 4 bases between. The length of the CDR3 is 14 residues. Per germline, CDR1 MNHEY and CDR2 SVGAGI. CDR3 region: CASSYSRGANVLTF. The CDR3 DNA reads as TGTGCCAGCAGTTACTCGAGGGGGGCCAACGTCCTGACTTTC.

CDR3 DNA sequence: TGTGCCAGCAGTAAACAGGTGACCTACGAGCAGTACTTC. Residues: CASSKQVTYEQYF. The V gene is TRBV2, the J gene TRBJ2-7; perhaps TRBD1 as D (5 bases). Germline CDR1 and CDR2: SNHLY and FYNNEI. The CDR3 covers 13 residues. Trimming took 5 bases from V and 2 from J, leaving 10 bases between them.

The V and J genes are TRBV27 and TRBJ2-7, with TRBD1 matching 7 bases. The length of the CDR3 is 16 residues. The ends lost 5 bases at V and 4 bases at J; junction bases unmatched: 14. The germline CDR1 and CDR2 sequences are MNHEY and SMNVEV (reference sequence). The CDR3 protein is CASSQFSTGSIYEQYF. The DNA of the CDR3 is TGTGCCAGCAGTCAATTTTCGACAGGGTCCATATACGAGCAGTACTTC.

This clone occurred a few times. The CDR3, as DNA: TGCGCCAGCAGCTTCGGGGACATACTTAACTATGGCTACACCTTC. This encodes CASSFGDILNYGYTF. This rearrangement joins TRBV5-1 to TRBJ1-2, with TRBD1 as a possible D gene (6 bases). The CDR3 spans 15 residues. Germline lookup yields CDR1 SGHRS and CDR2 YFSETQ. With 2 bases removed from V and 1 base from J, the gap between germline ends came to 12 bases.

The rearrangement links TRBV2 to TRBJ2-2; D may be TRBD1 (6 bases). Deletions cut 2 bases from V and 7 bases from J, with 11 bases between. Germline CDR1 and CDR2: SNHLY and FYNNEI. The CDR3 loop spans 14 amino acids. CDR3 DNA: TGTGCCAGCAGTGAATGGGGGCCGGTCGGGGAGCTGTTTTTT. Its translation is CASSEWGPVGELFF. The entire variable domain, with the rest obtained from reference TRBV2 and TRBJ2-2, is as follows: EPEVTQTPSHQVTQMGQEVILRCVPISNHLYFYWYRQILGQKVEFLVSFYNNEISEKSEIFDDQFSVERPDGSNFTLKIRSTKLEDSAMYFCASSEWGPVGELFFGEGSRLTVL.

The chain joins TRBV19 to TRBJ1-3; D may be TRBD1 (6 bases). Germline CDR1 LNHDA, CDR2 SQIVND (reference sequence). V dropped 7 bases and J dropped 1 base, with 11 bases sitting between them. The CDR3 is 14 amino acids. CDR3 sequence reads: CASKTGTSGNTIYF. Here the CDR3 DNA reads TGTGCCAGTAAAACTGGGACATCTGGAAACACCATATATTTT.

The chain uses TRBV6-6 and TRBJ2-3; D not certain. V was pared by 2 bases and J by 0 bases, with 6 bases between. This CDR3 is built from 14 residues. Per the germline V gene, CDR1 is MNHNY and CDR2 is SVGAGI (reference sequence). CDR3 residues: CASSYPQSTDTQYF. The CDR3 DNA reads TGTGCCAGCAGTTACCCTCAGAGCACAGATACGCAGTATTTT.

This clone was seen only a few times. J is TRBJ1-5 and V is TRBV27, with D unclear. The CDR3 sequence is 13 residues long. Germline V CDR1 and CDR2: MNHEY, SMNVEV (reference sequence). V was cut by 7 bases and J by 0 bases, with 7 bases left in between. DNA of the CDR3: TGTGCCAGCAAGAGGGATAGCAATCAGCCCCAGCATTTT. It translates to CASKRDSNQPQHF.

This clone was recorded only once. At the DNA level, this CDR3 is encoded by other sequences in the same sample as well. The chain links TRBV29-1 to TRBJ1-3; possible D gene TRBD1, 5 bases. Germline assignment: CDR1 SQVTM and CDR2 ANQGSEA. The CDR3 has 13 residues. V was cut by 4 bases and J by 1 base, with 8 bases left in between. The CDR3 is CSVGGGSGNTIYF. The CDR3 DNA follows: TGCAGCGTTGGGGGGGGGTCTGGAAACACCATATATTTT.